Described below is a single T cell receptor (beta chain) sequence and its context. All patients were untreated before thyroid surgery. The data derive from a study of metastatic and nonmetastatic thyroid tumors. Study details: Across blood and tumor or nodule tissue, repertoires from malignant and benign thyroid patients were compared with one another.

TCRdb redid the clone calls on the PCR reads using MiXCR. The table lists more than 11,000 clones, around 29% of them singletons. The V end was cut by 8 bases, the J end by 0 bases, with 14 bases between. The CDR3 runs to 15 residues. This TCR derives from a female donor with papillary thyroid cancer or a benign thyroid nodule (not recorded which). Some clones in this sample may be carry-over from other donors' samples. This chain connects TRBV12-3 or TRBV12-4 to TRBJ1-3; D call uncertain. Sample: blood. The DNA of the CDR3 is TGTGCCAGCTGCCTTTTATGCTACTCTGGAAACACCATATATTTT. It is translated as CASCLLCYSGNTIYF.